This TCR beta chain was profiled in a study of a mutant IDH1 vaccine in newly diagnosed glioma. Looking at the study overall: All eight of the vaccinations patients received fell in weeks 1, 3, 5, 7, 11, 15, 19 and 23. It was radiotherapy, temozolomide, or both that patients received previously, with most receiving both.

Concerning this clone itself: The antigen remains unidentified.

TCRdb's table, derived via immunoSEQ multiplex PCR, lists solely in-frame clones and lacks some. The table includes 60,000 to 85,000 clones, around 85% detected once. Indicated time point: week 23, last vaccination. Every vaccine dose comprised 300 ug of mutant IDH1 20-mer peptide plus topical imiquimod. This receptor was obtained from a woman aged 45 to 65 with glioma. The sequencing used PBMCs, collected from a glioma patient whose treatment included an IDH1 peptide vaccine.

CDR3 nucleotide sequence: TGTGCCAGTGGGACACTTTATAGCAATCAGCCCCAGCATTTT. Residues: CASGTLYSNQPQHF. This chain connects TRBV28 to TRBJ1-5, with D perhaps TRBD1 (6 bases). Germline-derived CDR1 and CDR2 are MDHEN and SYDVKM. The CDR3 is made up of 14 amino acids. The V and J ends lost 9 bases and 0 bases respectively, with 12 bases between them. Together with reference TRBV28 and TRBJ1-5, the CDR3 gives the full variable domain: DVKVTQSSRYLVKRTGEKVFLECVQDMDHENMFWYRQDPGLGLRLIYFSYDVKMKEKGDIPEGYSVSREKKERFSLILESASTNQTSMYLCASGTLYSNQPQHFGDGTRLSIL.